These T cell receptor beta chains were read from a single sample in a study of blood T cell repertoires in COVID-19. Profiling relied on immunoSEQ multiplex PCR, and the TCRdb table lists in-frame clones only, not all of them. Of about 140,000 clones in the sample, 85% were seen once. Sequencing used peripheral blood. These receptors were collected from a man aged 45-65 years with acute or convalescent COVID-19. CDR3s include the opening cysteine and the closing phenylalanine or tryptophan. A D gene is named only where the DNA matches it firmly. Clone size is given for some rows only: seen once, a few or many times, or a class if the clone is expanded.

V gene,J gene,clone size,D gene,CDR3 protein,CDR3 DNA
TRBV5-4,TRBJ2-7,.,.,CASSPPRGMGYEQYF,TGTGCCAGCAGCCCACCCCGGGGAATGGGATACGAGCAGTACTTC
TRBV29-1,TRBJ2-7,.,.,CSVAFGQGKLPYEQYF,TGCAGCGTTGCCTTCGGGCAGGGAAAACTACCCTACGAGCAGTACTTC
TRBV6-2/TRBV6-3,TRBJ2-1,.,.,CASSWDINEQFF,TGTGCCAGCAGTTGGGACATCAATGAGCAGTTCTTC
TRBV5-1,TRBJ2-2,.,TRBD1,CASTPLQGFTGELFF,TGCGCCAGCACCCCGTTACAGGGGTTCACCGGGGAGCTGTTTTTT
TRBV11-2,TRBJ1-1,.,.,CASSKTVEAFF,TGTGCCAGCAGCAAGACTGTTGAAGCTTTCTTT
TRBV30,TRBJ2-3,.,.,CAWSRGDTQYF,TGTGCCTGGAGTAGGGGGGATACGCAGTATTTT
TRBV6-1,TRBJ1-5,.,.,CASSDTGNQPQHF,TGTGCCAGCAGTGATACAGGGAATCAGCCCCAGCATTTT
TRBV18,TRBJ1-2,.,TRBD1,CASSPKTGGDYGYTF,TGTGCCAGCTCACCTAAGACAGGGGGAGACTATGGCTACACCTTC
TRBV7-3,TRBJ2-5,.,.,CASSLRASQETQYF,TGTGCCAGCAGCTTAAGGGCAAGCCAAGAGACCCAGTACTTC
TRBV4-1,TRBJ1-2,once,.,CASSQDRIRRGYGYTF,TGCGCCAGCAGCCAAGATCGAATTCGGCGCGGCTATGGCTACACCTTC
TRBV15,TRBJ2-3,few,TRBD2,CAAASGISTDTQYF,TGTGCCGCGGCTAGCGGAATTAGCACAGATACGCAGTATTTT
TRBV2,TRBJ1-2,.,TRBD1,CASSVIPGQGLNGYGYTF,TGTGCCAGCAGTGTCATTCCGGGACAGGGCCTAAATGGGTATGGCTACACCTTC
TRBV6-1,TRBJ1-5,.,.,CASSEGHLLSGNQPQHF,TGTGCCAGCAGTGAAGGACACTTATTGAGTGGCAATCAGCCCCAGCATTTT
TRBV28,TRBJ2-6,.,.,CASRTQGTGANVLTF,TGTGCCAGCAGGACTCAGGGAACTGGGGCCAACGTCCTGACTTTC
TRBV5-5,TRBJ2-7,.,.,CASSLVGASSYEQYF,TGTGCCAGCAGCTTGGTGGGGGCGAGCTCCTACGAGCAGTACTTC
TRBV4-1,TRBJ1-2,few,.,CASSQEGSDPNYGYTF,TGCGCCAGCAGCCAAGAAGGGAGCGACCCTAACTATGGCTACACCTTC
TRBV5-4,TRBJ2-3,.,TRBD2,CASSWTARGGPDTQYF,TGTGCCAGCAGCTGGACGGCGCGGGGGGGCCCAGATACGCAGTATTTT
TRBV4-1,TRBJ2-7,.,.,CASSQGPGSVHEQYF,TGCGCCAGCAGCCAAGGTCCAGGGTCGGTCCACGAGCAGTACTTC
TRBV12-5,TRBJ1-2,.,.,CASGPSGRNYGYTF,TGTGCTAGTGGTCCCAGCGGGCGGAACTATGGCTACACCTTC
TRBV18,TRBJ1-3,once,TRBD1,CASSLQGRDTIYF,TGTGCCAGCTCACTACAGGGGCGAGACACCATATATTTT
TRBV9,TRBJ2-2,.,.,CASSVGHHPNTGELFF,TGTGCCAGCAGCGTAGGGCACCACCCTAACACCGGGGAGCTGTTTTTT
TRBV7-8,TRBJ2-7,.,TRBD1,CASSLLTRTGGHEQYF,TGTGCCAGCAGCTTACTTACCCGGACAGGGGGCCACGAGCAGTACTTC
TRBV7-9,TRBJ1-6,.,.,CAARDIQASPLHF,TGTGCCGCCCGGGACATTCAGGCTTCACCCCTCCACTTT
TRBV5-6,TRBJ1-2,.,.,CASSPASVGDNWVYGYTF,TGTGCCAGCAGCCCGGCCTCCGTAGGGGATAACTGGGTCTATGGCTACACCTTC
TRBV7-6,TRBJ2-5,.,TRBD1,CASSRRQGQETQYF,TGTGCCAGCAGCAGACGACAGGGCCAAGAGACCCAGTACTTC
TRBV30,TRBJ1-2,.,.,CAWNPTANYGYTF,TGTGCCTGGAACCCGACAGCTAACTATGGCTACACCTTC
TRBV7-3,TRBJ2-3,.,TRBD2,CASSPLAGETDTQYF,TGTGCCAGCAGCCCCTTAGCGGGGGAAACAGATACGCAGTATTTT
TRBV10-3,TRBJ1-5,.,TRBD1,CAISESGGNDQPQHF,TGTGCCATCAGTGAGTCAGGGGGCAATGATCAGCCCCAGCATTTT
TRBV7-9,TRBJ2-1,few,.,CASSLLAPSYNEQFF,TGTGCCAGCAGCTTACTGGCACCTTCCTACAATGAGCAGTTCTTC
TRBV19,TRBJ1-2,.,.,CASSIAYGGAYGYTF,TGTGCCAGTAGTATAGCTTACGGAGGAGCGTATGGCTACACCTTC
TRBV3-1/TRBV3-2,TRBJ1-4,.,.,CASSRGETNEKLFF,TGTGCCAGCAGCCGGGGGGAAACTAATGAAAAACTGTTTTTT
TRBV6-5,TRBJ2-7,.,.,CASTQAWEQYF,TGTGCCAGCACCCAAGCCTGGGAGCAGTACTTC
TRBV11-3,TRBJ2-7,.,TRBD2,CASSQTSGSYEQYF,TGTGCCAGCAGCCAGACTAGCGGGAGCTACGAGCAGTACTTC
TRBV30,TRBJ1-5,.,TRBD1,CAWSGTGIRGQPQHF,TGTGCCTGGAGTGGGACAGGAATTAGAGGCCAGCCCCAGCATTTT
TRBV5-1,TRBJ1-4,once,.,CASSLGRGEEKLFF,TGCGCCAGCAGCTTGGGACGGGGGGAGGAAAAACTGTTTTTT
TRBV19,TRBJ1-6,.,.,CATGGFGNSPLHF,TGTGCCACAGGAGGGTTCGGTAATTCACCCCTCCACTTT
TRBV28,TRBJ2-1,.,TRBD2,CASSPRTRTNEQFF,TGTGCCAGCAGTCCAAGGACTAGAACCAATGAGCAGTTCTTC
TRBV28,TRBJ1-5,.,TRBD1,CASSFIIRDRRDQPQHF,TGTGCCAGCAGCTTCATAATCCGGGACAGGCGGGATCAGCCCCAGCATTTT
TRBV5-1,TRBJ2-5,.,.,CASSLAGRVGKETQYF,TGCGCCAGCAGCTTGGCCGGGCGGGTGGGGAAAGAGACCCAGTACTTC
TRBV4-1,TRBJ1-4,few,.,CASSQDAGSGKLFF,TGCGCCAGCAGCCAAGACGCTGGCTCGGGAAAACTGTTTTTT
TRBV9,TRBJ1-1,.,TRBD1,CASSTGTGHMNTEAFF,TGTGCCAGCAGCACCGGGACAGGGCACATGAACACTGAAGCTTTCTTT
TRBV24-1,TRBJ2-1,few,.,CATSDPRVPNEQFF,TGTGCCACCAGTGATCCCAGGGTTCCCAATGAGCAGTTCTTC
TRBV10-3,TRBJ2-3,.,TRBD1,CAISAAGTGANTDTQYF,TGTGCCATCAGTGCCGCCGGGACAGGGGCGAACACAGATACGCAGTATTTT
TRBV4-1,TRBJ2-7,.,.,CASSQAQGGWEQYF,TGCGCCAGCAGCCAAGCTCAGGGCGGCTGGGAGCAGTACTTC
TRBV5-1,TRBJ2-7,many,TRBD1,CASYMGQGYEQYF,TGCGCCAGCTATATGGGACAGGGCTACGAGCAGTACTTC
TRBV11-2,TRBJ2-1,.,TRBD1,CASSLGTGTYNEQFF,TGTGCCAGCAGCTTAGGGACAGGGACATACAATGAGCAGTTCTTC
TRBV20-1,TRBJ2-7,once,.,CSAKSGHEQYF,TGCAGTGCTAAAAGTGGGCACGAGCAGTACTTC
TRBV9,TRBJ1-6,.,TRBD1,CASSAGPGQGSVPLHF,TGTGCCAGCAGCGCGGGACCGGGACAGGGGTCAGTACCCCTCCACTTT
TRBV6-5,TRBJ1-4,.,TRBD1,CASSPGGGNEKLFF,TGTGCCAGCAGTCCAGGGGGTGGTAATGAAAAACTGTTTTTT
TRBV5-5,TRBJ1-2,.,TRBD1,CASSLTGGHYTF,TGTGCCAGCAGCCTGACAGGGGGGCACTACACCTTC
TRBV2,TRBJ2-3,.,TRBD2,CASSEGGLRAPTQYF,TGTGCCAGCAGTGAGGGGGGACTACGAGCCCCGACGCAGTATTTT